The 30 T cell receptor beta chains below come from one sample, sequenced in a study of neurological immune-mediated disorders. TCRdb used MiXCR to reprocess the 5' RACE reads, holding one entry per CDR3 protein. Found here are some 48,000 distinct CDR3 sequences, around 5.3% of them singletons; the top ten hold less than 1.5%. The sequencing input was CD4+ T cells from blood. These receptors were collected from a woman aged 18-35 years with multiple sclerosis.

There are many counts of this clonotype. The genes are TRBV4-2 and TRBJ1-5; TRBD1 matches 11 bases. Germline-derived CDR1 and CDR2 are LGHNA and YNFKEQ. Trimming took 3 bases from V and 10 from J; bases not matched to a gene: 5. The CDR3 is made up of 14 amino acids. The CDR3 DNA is TGTGCCAGCAGCCAGGACAGGGGGCGCAAACCCCAGCATTTT. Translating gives CASSQDRGRKPQHF.

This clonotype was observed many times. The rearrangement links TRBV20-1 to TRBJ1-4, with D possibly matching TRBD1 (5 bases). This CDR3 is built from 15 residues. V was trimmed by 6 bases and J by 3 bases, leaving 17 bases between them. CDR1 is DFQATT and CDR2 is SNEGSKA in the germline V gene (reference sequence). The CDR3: CSASDSRGANEKLFF. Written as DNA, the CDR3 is TGCAGTGCCTCCGATTCGCGGGGGGCTAATGAAAAACTGTTTTTT.

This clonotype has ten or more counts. CDR3 sequence reads: CASSIKRGWSPSTDTQYF. The CDR3 DNA reads as TGTGCCAGTAGTATCAAAAGGGGATGGTCTCCTAGCACAGATACGCAGTATTTT. The chain uses TRBV19 and TRBJ2-3, with D possibly matching TRBD1 (5 bases). The germline gives CDR1 LNHDA, CDR2 SQIVND (reference sequence). CDR3 length: 18 amino acids. The V gene lost 3 bases and the J gene lost 0 bases, with 19 bases spanning the gap.

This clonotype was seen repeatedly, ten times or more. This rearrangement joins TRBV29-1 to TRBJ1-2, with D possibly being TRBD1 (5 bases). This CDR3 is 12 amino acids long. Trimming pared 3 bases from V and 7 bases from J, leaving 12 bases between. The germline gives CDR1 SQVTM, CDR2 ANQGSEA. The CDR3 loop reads CSVDLGRGGYTF. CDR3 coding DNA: TGCAGCGTTGATCTGGGGAGGGGTGGCTACACCTTC.

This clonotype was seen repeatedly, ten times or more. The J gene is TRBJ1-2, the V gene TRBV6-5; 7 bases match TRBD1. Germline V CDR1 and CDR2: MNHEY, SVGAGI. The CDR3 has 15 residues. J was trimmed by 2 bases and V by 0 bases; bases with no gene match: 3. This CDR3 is CASSYSTGQNYGYTF. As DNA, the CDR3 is TGTGCCAGCAGTTACTCAACGGGACAGAACTATGGCTACACCTTC.

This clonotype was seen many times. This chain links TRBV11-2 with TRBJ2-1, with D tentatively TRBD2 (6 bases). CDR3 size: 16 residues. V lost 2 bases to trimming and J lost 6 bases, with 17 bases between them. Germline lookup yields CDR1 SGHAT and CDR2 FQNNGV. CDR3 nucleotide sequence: TGTGCCAGCAGCTTAATGGTGGGGGAGGATGGCAATGAGCAGTTCTTC. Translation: CASSLMVGEDGNEQFF.

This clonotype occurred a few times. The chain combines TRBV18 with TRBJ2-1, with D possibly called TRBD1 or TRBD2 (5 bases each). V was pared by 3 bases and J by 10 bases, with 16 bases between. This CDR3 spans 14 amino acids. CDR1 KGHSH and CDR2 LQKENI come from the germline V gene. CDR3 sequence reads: CASSPSSRGREQFF. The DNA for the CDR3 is TGTGCCAGCTCACCCTCCTCGAGGGGACGGGAGCAGTTCTTC.

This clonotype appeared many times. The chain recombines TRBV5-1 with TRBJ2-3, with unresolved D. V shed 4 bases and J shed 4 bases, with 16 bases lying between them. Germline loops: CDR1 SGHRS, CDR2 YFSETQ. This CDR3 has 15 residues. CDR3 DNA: TGCGCCAGCAGCCCGGGCGCAGGTTCAGCAGATACGCAGTATTTT. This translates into CASSPGAGSADTQYF.

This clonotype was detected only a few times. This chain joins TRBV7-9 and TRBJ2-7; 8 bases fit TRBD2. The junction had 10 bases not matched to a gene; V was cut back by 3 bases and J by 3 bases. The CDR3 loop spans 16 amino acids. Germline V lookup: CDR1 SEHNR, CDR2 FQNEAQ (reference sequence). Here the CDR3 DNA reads TGTGCCAGCAGCTTCACCACCGGGGGGGCAGTCTACGAGCAGTACGTC. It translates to CASSFTTGGAVYEQYV.

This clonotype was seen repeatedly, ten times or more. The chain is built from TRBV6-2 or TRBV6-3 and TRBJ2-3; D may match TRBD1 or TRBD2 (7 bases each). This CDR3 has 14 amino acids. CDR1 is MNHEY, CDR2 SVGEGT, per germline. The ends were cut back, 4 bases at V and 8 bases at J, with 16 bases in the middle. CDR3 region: CASSWSGTDGTQYF. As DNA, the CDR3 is TGTGCCAGCAGTTGGAGCGGGACAGATGGTACGCAGTATTTT.

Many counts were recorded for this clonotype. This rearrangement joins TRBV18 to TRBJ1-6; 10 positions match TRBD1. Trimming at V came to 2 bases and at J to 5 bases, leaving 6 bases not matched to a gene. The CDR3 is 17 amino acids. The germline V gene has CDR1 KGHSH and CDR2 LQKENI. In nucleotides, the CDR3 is TGTGCCAGCTCACCAGGCGCCGGGACAGGGGATAATTCACCCCTCCACTTT. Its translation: CASSPGAGTGDNSPLHF.

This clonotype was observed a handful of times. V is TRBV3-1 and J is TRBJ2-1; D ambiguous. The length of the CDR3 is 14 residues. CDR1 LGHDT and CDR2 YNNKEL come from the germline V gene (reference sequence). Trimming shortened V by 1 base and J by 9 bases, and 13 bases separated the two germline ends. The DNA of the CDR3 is TGTGCCAGCAGCCAAGGTCTGGGGTTAAGTGAGCAGTTCTTC. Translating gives CASSQGLGLSEQFF.

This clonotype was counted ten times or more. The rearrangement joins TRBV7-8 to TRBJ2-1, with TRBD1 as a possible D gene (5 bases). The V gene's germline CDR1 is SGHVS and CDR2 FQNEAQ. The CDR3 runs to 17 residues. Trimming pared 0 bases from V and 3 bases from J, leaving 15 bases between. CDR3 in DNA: TGTGCCAGCAGCTTAGCGAGTCAGGGAATTTTCTACAATGAGCAGTTCTTC. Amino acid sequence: CASSLASQGIFYNEQFF.

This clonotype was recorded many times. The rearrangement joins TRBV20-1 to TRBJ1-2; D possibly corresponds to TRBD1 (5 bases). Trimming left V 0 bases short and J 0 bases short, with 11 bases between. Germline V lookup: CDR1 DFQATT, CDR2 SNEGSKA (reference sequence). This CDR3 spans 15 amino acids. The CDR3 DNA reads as TGCAGTGCTAGAGAGATTGGGGCAGCTAACTATGGCTACACCTTC. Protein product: CSAREIGAANYGYTF.

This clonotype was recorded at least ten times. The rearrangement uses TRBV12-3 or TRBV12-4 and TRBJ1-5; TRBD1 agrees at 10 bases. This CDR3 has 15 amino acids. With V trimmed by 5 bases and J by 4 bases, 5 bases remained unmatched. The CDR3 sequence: CASSTMGQGNQPQHF. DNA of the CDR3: TGTGCCAGCAGTACCATGGGACAGGGGAATCAGCCCCAGCATTTT.

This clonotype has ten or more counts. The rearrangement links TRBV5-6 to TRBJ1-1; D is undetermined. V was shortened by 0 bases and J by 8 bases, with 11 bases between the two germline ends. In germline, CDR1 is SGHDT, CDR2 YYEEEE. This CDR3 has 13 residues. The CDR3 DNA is TGTGCCAGCAGCTTGGGACGACGGGGAGAAGCTTTCTTT. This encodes CASSLGRRGEAFF.

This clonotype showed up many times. CDR3 nucleotides: TGTGCCAGCAGTGAATTGGGGGCAACAGATACGCAGTATTTT. Protein: CASSELGATDTQYF. The chain employs TRBV25-1 and TRBJ2-3; D is possibly TRBD1 (6 bases). Trimming left V 1 base short and J 3 bases short, with 8 bases between. The germline V gene encodes CDR1 MGHDK and CDR2 SYGVNS. The CDR3 extends over 14 amino acids. Supplemented by reference TRBV25-1 and TRBJ2-3, the full variable domain reads EADIYQTPRYLVIGTGKKITLECSQTMGHDKMYWYQQDPGMELHLIHYSYGVNSTEKGDLSSESTVSRIRTEHFPLTLESARPSHTSQYLCASSELGATDTQYFGPGTRLTVL.

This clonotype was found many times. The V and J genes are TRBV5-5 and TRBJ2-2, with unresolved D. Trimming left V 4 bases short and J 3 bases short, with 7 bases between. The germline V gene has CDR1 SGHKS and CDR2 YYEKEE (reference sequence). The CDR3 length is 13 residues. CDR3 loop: CASSLVYTGELFF. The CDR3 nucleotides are TGTGCCAGCAGCCTGGTTTACACCGGGGAGCTGTTTTTT.

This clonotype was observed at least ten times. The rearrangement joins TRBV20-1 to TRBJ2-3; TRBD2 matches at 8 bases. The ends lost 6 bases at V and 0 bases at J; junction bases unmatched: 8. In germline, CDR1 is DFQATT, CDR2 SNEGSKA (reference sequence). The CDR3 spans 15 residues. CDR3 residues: CSALWSSGSTDTQYF. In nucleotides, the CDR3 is TGCAGTGCCCTTTGGTCTAGCGGGAGCACAGATACGCAGTATTTT.

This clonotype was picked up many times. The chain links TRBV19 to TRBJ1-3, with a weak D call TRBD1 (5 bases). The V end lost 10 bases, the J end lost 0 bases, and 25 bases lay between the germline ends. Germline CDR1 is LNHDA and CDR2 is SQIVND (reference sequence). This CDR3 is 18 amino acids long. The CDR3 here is CAISSNRDAWYSGNTIYF. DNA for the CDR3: TGTGCCATCTCGTCAAACCGGGACGCTTGGTACTCTGGAAACACCATATATTTT.

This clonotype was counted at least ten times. CDR3 DNA: TGTGCCAGCAGTTACTCCGGGACTAGCGGGGCAAGCTCCTACAATGAGCAGTTCTTC. Translation gives CASSYSGTSGASSYNEQFF. V gene TRBV6-5 combines with J gene TRBJ2-1; TRBD2 agrees at 13 bases. With 0 bases clipped from V and 0 bases from J, the junction kept 5 bases outside the gene matches. Germline CDR1 is MNHEY and CDR2 is SVGAGI. This CDR3 region has 19 residues.

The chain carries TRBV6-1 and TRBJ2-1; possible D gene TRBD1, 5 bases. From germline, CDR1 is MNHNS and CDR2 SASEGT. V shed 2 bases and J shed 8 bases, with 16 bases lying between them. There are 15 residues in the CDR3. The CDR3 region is CASSESIAGIDEQFF. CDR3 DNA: TGTGCCAGCAGTGAATCAATAGCAGGGATCGATGAGCAGTTCTTC.

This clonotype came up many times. The CDR3 loop reads CVTASQPSYEQYV. The CDR3 DNA reads as TGTGTCACAGCATCCCAGCCCTCCTACGAGCAGTACGTC. This chain links TRBV14 with TRBJ2-7, with unresolved D. The CDR3 contains 13 residues. Germline CDR1 is SGHDN and CDR2 is FVKESK.

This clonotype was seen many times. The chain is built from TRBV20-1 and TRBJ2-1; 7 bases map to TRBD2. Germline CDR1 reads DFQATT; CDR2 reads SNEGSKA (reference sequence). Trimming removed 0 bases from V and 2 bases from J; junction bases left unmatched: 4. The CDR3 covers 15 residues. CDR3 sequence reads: CSARDVGGAYNEQFF. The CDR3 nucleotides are TGCAGTGCTAGAGACGTGGGGGGGGCCTACAATGAGCAGTTCTTC.

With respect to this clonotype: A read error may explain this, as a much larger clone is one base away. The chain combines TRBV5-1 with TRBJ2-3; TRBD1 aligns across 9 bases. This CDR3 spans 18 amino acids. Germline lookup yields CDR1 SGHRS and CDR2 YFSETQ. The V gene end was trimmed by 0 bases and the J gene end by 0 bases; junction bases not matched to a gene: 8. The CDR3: CASSLGPRTGVSTDTQYF. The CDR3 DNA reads TGCGCCAGCAGCTTGGGACCTCGGACAGGGGTCAGCACAGATACGCAGTATTTT.

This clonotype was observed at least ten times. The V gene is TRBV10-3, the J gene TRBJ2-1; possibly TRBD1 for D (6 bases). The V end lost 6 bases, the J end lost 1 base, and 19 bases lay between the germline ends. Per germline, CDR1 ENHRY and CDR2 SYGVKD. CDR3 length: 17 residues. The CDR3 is CAIRELLATGSYNEQFF. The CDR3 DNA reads TGTGCCATCAGGGAGCTTCTGGCGACAGGTTCCTACAATGAGCAGTTCTTC.

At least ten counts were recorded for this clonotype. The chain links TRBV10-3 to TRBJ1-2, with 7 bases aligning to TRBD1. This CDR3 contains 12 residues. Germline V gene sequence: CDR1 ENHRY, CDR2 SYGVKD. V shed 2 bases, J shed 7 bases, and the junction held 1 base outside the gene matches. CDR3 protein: CAISETGVGYTF. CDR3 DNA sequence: TGTGCCATCAGTGAGACAGGGGTTGGCTACACCTTC.

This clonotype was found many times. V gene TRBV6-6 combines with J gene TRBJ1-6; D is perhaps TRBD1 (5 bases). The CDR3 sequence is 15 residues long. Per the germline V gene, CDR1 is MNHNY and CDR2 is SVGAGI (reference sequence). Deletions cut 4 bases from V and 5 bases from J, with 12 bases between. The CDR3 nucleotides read TGTGCCAGCAGTTGGGGACGGTTAAATAATTCACCCCTCCACTTT. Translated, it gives CASSWGRLNNSPLHF.

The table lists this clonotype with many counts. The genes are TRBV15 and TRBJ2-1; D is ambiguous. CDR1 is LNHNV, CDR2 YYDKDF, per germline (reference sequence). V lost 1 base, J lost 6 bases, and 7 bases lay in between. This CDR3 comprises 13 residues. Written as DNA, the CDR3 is TGTGCCACCAGCAGAGCACAACTCAATGAGCAGTTCTTC. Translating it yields CATSRAQLNEQFF.

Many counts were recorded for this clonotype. The CDR3 sequence is CASSLGIGGYNEQFF. The DNA of the CDR3 is TGCGCCAGCAGCTTGGGCATAGGCGGATACAATGAGCAGTTCTTC. The chain employs TRBV5-1 and TRBJ2-1; the D is unclear. CDR1 and CDR2 from the germline V gene are SGHRS and YFSETQ. The CDR3 consists of 15 residues. V was trimmed by 0 bases and J by 4 bases, leaving 11 bases between them.